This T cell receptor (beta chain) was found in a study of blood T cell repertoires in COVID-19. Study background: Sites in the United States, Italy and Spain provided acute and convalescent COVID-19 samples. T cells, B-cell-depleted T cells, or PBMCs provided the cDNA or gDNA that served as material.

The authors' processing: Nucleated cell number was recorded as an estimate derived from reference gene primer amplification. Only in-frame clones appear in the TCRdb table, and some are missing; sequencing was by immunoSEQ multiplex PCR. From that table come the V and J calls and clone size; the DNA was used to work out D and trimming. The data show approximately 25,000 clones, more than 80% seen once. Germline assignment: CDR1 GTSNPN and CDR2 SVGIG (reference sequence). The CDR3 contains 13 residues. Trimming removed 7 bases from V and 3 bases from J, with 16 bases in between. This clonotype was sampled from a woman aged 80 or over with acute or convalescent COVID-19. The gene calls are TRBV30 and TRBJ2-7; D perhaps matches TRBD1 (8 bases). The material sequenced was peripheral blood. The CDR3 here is CAFQGAGDYEQYF. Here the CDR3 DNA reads TGTGCCTTCCAGGGGGCGGGGGACTACGAGCAGTACTTC.